This TCR beta chain comes out of a study of shared clonotypes between healthy human individuals. Profiled with immunoSEQ multiplex PCR; TCRdb holds only in-frame clones, not every one. The sample includes some 2,500,000 clones, just under 95% of them seen just once. V gave up 1 base and J gave up 7 bases, with 3 bases separating them. Germline assignment: CDR1 SGHRS and CDR2 YFSETQ. This CDR3 spans 11 amino acids. This clone occurred once. The antigen is unknown. Other nucleotide sequences in the sample specify the same CDR3. Study observations and caveats: Among non-shared clonotypes, generation probabilities were lower than among those shared by all four donors.

The chain recombines TRBV5-1 with TRBJ2-1; no clear D. The TCR was taken from a man younger than 35 in good health. Some clones in this sample may be carry-over from other donors' samples. Sequencing used naive CD4+ T cells from PBMCs. Subset indicated: CD45RA+ positively selected. The CDR3: CASSLHNEQFF. The CDR3 nucleotides read TGCGCCAGCAGCTTGCATAATGAGCAGTTCTTC.